This T cell receptor beta chain was obtained from a study of identifying expanded T cells in peripheral blood. TCRdb's copy holds only in-frame clones and misses some; the assay was immunoSEQ multiplex PCR. In the table there are approximately 90,000 clones, about 85% of which are singletons. Study results and caveats: Technical replicates showed 0.9 to 1.5 changed clones; two weeks 15 to 20; four weeks 19. Variance in clone template counts between roughly two-week samples significantly increased with total template count across all healthy donors.

As for this clone: The antigen is unknown.

V was pared by 3 bases and J by 1 base, with 10 bases between. The CDR3 has 14 amino acids. The germline gives CDR1 SGHRS, CDR2 YFSETQ. No infections or other immune events were documented during collection. This sequence originates from a person between 18 and 75 years old in good health. Material for sequencing was blood. The rearrangement uses TRBV5-1 and TRBJ1-1; tentatively, D is TRBD1 (5 bases). CDR3 nucleotides: TGCGCCAGCAGCTGGGGACCCTCGAACACTGAAGCTTTCTTT. It translates to CASSWGPSNTEAFF.